A single T cell receptor (beta chain) is shown here with its context. V shed 2 bases, J shed 5 bases, and the junction held 5 bases outside the gene matches. Germline CDR1 is MNHEY and CDR2 is SVGAGI. This CDR3 contains 14 residues. This entry belongs to a study of blood T cell repertoires in COVID-19. Produced via immunoSEQ multiplex PCR; TCRdb's table is partial and in-frame only. The profile covers 37,000 or so clones, with around 90% appearing a single time and around 5.7% taken by the ten largest. Sequencing input: peripheral blood. This chain uses TRBV6-5 with TRBJ1-1, with 7 positions matching TRBD1. This receptor was obtained from a human donor in a cohort sampled during active COVID-19. CDR3 sequence (DNA): TGTGCCAGCAGTTACGATCCAGGGGGAACTGAAGCTTTCTTT. Its translation: CASSYDPGGTEAFF.